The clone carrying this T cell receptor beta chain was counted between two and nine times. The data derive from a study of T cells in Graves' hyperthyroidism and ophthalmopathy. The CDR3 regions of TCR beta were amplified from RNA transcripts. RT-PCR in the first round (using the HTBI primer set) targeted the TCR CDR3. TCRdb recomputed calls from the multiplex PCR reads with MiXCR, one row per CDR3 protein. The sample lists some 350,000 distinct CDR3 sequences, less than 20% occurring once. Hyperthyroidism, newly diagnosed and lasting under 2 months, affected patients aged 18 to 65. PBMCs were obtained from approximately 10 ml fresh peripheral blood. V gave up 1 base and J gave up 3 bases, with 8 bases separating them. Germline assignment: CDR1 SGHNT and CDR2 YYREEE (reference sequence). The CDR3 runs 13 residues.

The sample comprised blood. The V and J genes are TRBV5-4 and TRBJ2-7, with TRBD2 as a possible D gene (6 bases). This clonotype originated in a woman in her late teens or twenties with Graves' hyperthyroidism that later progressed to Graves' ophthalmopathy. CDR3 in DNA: TGTGCCAGCAGCTTGTGGGGGGACTACGAGCAGTACTTC. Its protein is CASSLWGDYEQYF.